The 8 T cell receptor beta chains presented below share a single source sample, sequenced in a study of blood T cell repertoires in COVID-19. This table comes from immunoSEQ multiplex PCR, and its TCRdb copy is limited to in-frame clones, with some not included. This table holds approximately 150,000 clones, about 87% found once. The specimen was peripheral blood. Receptors originate from a woman aged 60 to 75 who had recovered from COVID-19.

The chain uses TRBV9 and TRBJ2-1; 8 bases line up with TRBD2. The germline gives CDR1 SGDLS, CDR2 YYNGEE. CDR3 length: 18 amino acids. The V segment lost 0 bases and the J segment 2 bases; nucleotides outside the gene matches: 10. The CDR3 region has the DNA TGTGCCAGCAGCGTAGGAACTGTAGCGGGGCCCACCTACAATGAGCAGTTCTTC. Translated, it gives CASSVGTVAGPTYNEQFF.

This clone was seen once. The rearrangement joins TRBV5-8 to TRBJ1-5, with 7 bases matching TRBD1. V dropped 4 bases and J dropped 2; count of bases not matched to a gene: 0. The CDR3 consists of 13 residues. Germline loops: CDR1 SGHTS, CDR2 YDEGEE. CDR3: CASSDRGNQPQHF. CDR3 bases: TGTGCCAGCAGCGACAGGGGCAATCAGCCCCAGCATTTT.

This chain links TRBV2 with TRBJ1-3; D is unclear. This CDR3 comprises 15 residues. CDR1 is SNHLY and CDR2 is FYNNEI in the germline V gene. V gave up 6 bases and J gave up 1 base, with 13 bases separating them. CDR3 region: CASRVRVRSGNTIYF. CDR3 DNA: TGTGCCAGCAGAGTGAGGGTCAGATCTGGAAACACCATATATTTT.

CDR3 bases: TGTGCCAGCAGTTTGGGGGGAGCCGACTACTATGGCTACACCTTC. Its translation: CASSLGGADYYGYTF. The V gene is TRBV28, the J gene TRBJ1-2; maybe TRBD1 (5 bases). The ends were cut back, 3 bases at V and 3 bases at J, with 14 bases in the middle. In germline, CDR1 is MDHEN, CDR2 SYDVKM. The CDR3 covers 15 residues.

The V call is TRBV29-1, the J call TRBJ2-1, with 7 bases that match TRBD1. The CDR3 loop spans 14 amino acids. Per the germline V gene, CDR1 is SQVTM and CDR2 is ANQGSEA. Trimming at V came to 4 bases and at J to 5 bases, leaving 8 bases not matched to a gene. CDR3 sequence reads: CSVAARGQNNEQFF. The CDR3 coding sequence is TGCAGCGTTGCCGCTCGGGGACAGAACAATGAGCAGTTCTTC.

Here the CDR3 reads CVRSSRTVPGELFF. In DNA form, the CDR3 reads TGTGTCAGAAGCTCGAGGACAGTCCCCGGGGAGCTGTTTTTT. This chain links TRBV7-5 with TRBJ2-2; TRBD1 was called by the table and not checked on the DNA. TRBV7-5 is an annotated pseudogene. This CDR3 spans 14 amino acids.

This chain joins TRBV6-1 and TRBJ2-4; 12 nucleotides agree with TRBD2. Per germline, CDR1 MNHNS and CDR2 SASEGT. The CDR3 runs 19 residues. V lost 0 bases, J lost 1 base, and 7 bases stayed unmatched. The CDR3 is CASSEARASGGAAKNIQYF. The CDR3 region has the DNA TGTGCCAGCAGTGAAGCGCGGGCTAGCGGGGGGGCCGCCAAAAACATTCAGTACTTC.

V and J are TRBV5-1 and TRBJ2-2, with 7 bases identical to TRBD1. The CDR3 spans 15 residues. The V segment lost 7 bases and the J segment 2 bases; nucleotides outside the gene matches: 8. The V gene's germline CDR1 is SGHRS and CDR2 YFSETQ. The CDR3 DNA follows: TGCGCCAGCCGCCCCGGGACAGCCAACACCGGGGAGCTGTTTTTT. This translates into CASRPGTANTGELFF.